A single sample is the source of the 23 T cell receptor beta chains below, sequenced in a study of neoadjuvant anti-PD-1 for oral cavity cancer. The table came from immunoSEQ multiplex PCR; TCRdb's copy has only in-frame clones and leaves some out. This table holds 15,000 to 20,000 clones, around 69% found once. The sequencing used PBMCs, collected before nivolumab (anti-PD-1) treatment. The receptor set was obtained from a person between 35 and 79 years old with oral cavity squamous cell carcinoma.

The chain recombines TRBV29-1 with TRBJ2-7; D gene unclear. The V gene's germline CDR1 is SQVTM and CDR2 ANQGSEA. The CDR3 covers 11 residues. Trimming cost V 4 bases and J 2 bases, with 6 bases left between them. CDR3 protein: CSVGDAYEQYF. CDR3 nucleotide sequence: TGCAGCGTTGGGGATGCCTACGAGCAGTACTTC.

In its sample, this clone was seen once. The rearrangement joins TRBV2 to TRBJ2-2, with a possible D match to TRBD1 (6 bases). V was shortened by 6 bases and J by 6 bases, with 23 bases between the two germline ends. The CDR3 has 17 amino acids. Per germline, CDR1 SNHLY and CDR2 FYNNEI. CDR3 in amino acids: CASSDVGARNQSGELFF. The CDR3 nucleotides read TGTGCCAGCAGCGACGTGGGGGCAAGGAATCAATCCGGGGAGCTGTTTTTT.

The chain joins TRBV2 to TRBJ2-3; D is unresolved. Deletions cut 8 bases from V and 0 bases from J, with 12 bases between. CDR3 size: 14 residues. The germline V gene encodes CDR1 SNHLY and CDR2 FYNNEI. CDR3 DNA: TGTGCCAGCTCCGAACTTGCTAGCACAGATACGCAGTATTTT. Amino acids: CASSELASTDTQYF.

The CDR3 reads CASSIRGLAGPGEQYF. The CDR3 DNA is TGTGCCAGCAGCATCAGGGGACTAGCGGGGCCGGGGGAGCAGTACTTC. This chain connects TRBV27 to TRBJ2-7, with TRBD2 identical over 13 bases. Trimming took 6 bases from V and 7 from J; bases not matched to a gene: 12. The CDR3 consists of 16 residues. Germline V gene lookup returns CDR1 MNHEY and CDR2 SMNVEV (reference sequence).

J is TRBJ1-5 and V is TRBV5-1, with a weak D call TRBD1 (5 bases). This CDR3 is 18 amino acids long. V was trimmed by 4 bases and J by 0 bases, leaving 20 bases between them. Germline V lookup: CDR1 SGHRS, CDR2 YFSETQ. CDR3 amino acids: CASSAGPKYIFSNQPQHF. CDR3 DNA sequence: TGCGCCAGCAGCGCGGGACCAAAATACATTTTTAGCAATCAGCCCCAGCATTTT. Using reference TRBV5-1 and TRBJ1-5 for the parts outside the CDR3, the full variable domain is KAGVTQTPRYLIKTRGQQVTLSCSPISGHRSVSWYQQTPGQGLQFLFEYFSETQRNKGNFPGRFSGRQFSNSRSEMNVSTLELGDSALYLCASSAGPKYIFSNQPQHFGDGTRLSIL.

Remarks on this clone: In the same sample, other DNA sequences code for this CDR3. This chain links TRBV29-1 with TRBJ1-2; D remains unclear. CDR1 is SQVTM, CDR2 ANQGSEA, per germline. Trimming stripped 5 bases from V and 12 bases from J, with 22 bases between. The CDR3 contains 13 residues. The CDR3 DNA reads TGCAGCGTTAGGGAGGGTGGGGAGGCTGGGGACACCTTC. Translating gives CSVREGGEAGDTF.

The rearrangement uses TRBV5-1 and TRBJ2-3, with TRBD2 matching 7 bases. Trimming cost V 0 bases and J 3 bases; bases outside gene matches: 4. Germline CDR1 reads SGHRS; CDR2 reads YFSETQ. CDR3 size: 15 residues. For the CDR3, the DNA is TGCGCCAGCAGCTTGGGCGGGAGCCCAACAGATACGCAGTATTTT. This encodes CASSLGGSPTDTQYF. The whole variable domain, filled in from reference TRBV5-1 and TRBJ2-3, reads KAGVTQTPRYLIKTRGQQVTLSCSPISGHRSVSWYQQTPGQGLQFLFEYFSETQRNKGNFPGRFSGRQFSNSRSEMNVSTLELGDSALYLCASSLGGSPTDTQYFGPGTRLTVL.

V is TRBV5-1 and J is TRBJ2-7; 7 positions agree with TRBD1. V gave up 0 bases and J gave up 3 bases; unmatched junction bases: 3. The CDR3 covers 14 residues. Germline assignment: CDR1 SGHRS and CDR2 YFSETQ. The CDR3 loop is CASSLDRGLYEQYF. For the CDR3, the DNA is TGCGCCAGCAGCTTGGACAGGGGCCTCTACGAGCAGTACTTC. Complete variable domain (other parts from reference TRBV5-1 and TRBJ2-7): KAGVTQTPRYLIKTRGQQVTLSCSPISGHRSVSWYQQTPGQGLQFLFEYFSETQRNKGNFPGRFSGRQFSNSRSEMNVSTLELGDSALYLCASSLDRGLYEQYFGPGTRLTVT.

This clone has only a few counts. The chain combines TRBV7-8 with TRBJ1-2, with TRBD1 identical over 7 bases. CDR1 and CDR2 from the germline V gene are SGHVS and FQNEAQ. J lost 8 bases, V lost 5 bases, and 11 bases had no gene match. The CDR3 is 14 residues long. The CDR3 here is CASSLGTVPLGYTF. In DNA, the CDR3 is TGTGCCAGCAGCCTGGGGACAGTTCCCTTAGGCTACACCTTC.

For the CDR3, the DNA is TGTGCCACCAGCAGGGCTAGCGGGAGCCGGGTGGAGACCCAGTACTTC. It translates to CATSRASGSRVETQYF. The V gene is TRBV15, the J gene TRBJ2-5, with 10 bases that match TRBD2. Germline V gene data show CDR1 as LNHNV and CDR2 as YYDKDF (reference sequence). The CDR3 totals 16 residues. V dropped 3 bases and J dropped 5; count of bases not matched to a gene: 9. Combining the CDR3 with reference TRBV15 and TRBJ2-5 gives the whole variable domain DAMVIQNPRYQVTQFGKPVTLSCSQTLNHNVMYWYQQKSSQAPKLLFHYYDKDFNNEADTPDNFQSRRPNTSFCFLDIRSPGLGDTAMYLCATSRASGSRVETQYFGPGTRLLVL.

This clone appeared a few times. The chain recombines TRBV2 with TRBJ1-5; 8 bases are a match to TRBD1. The ends lost 0 bases at V and 7 bases at J; junction bases unmatched: 5. This CDR3 comprises 15 residues. In germline, CDR1 is SNHLY, CDR2 FYNNEI. Here the CDR3 DNA reads TGTGCCAGCAGTGAAGCGGCAGGGGGCTGGCAGCCCCAGCATTTT. Amino acid sequence: CASSEAAGGWQPQHF.

The chain has TRBV7-3 and TRBJ1-1; D gene ambiguous. Germline loops: CDR1 SGHTA, CDR2 FQGTGA. Trimming stripped 5 bases from V and 1 base from J, with 11 bases between. The CDR3 has 14 amino acids. The CDR3 bases are TGTGCCAGCAGCCCTAGCAAAGAGAACACTGAAGCTTTCTTT. Translated: CASSPSKENTEAFF.

The chain has TRBV7-2 and TRBJ2-3; 7 nucleotides align to TRBD2. J lost 3 bases, V lost 1 base, and 4 bases had no gene match. The germline CDR1 and CDR2 sequences are SGHTA and FQGNSA. The CDR3 consists of 15 residues. The CDR3 loop reads CASSLDAGATDTQYF. CDR3 DNA sequence: TGTGCCAGCAGCTTAGATGCGGGAGCGACAGATACGCAGTATTTT.

This clone is a singleton in its sample. The chain employs TRBV11-2 and TRBJ2-7, with TRBD2 matching over 9 bases. Trimming removed 3 bases from V and 0 bases from J; junction bases left unmatched: 15. Germline V gene sequence: CDR1 SGHAT, CDR2 FQNNGV. CDR3 length: 19 residues. CDR3 protein: CASSLIGAGGPLSSYEQYF. As DNA, the CDR3 is TGTGCCAGCAGCTTGATAGGGGCGGGAGGGCCCCTAAGCTCCTACGAGCAGTACTTC.

The chain couples TRBV29-1 to TRBJ1-1; TRBD1 might be the D (5 bases). The CDR3 extends over 12 amino acids. Trimming took off 4 bases at V and 0 bases at J, with 6 bases between the two ends. Germline V CDR1 and CDR2: SQVTM, ANQGSEA. The CDR3 spells CSVGGVNTEAFF. DNA for the CDR3: TGCAGCGTTGGGGGGGTGAACACTGAAGCTTTCTTT.

This clone was recorded a few times. V gene TRBV19 combines with J gene TRBJ2-2; 11 bases match TRBD1. With V trimmed by 5 bases and J by 6 bases, 5 bases remained unmatched. CDR3 size: 15 residues. Germline V gene sequence: CDR1 LNHDA, CDR2 SQIVND (reference sequence). CDR3 sequence: CASSWTGGASGELFF. In nucleotides, the CDR3 is TGTGCCAGTAGTTGGACAGGGGGCGCATCCGGGGAGCTGTTTTTT.

The rearrangement uses TRBV7-2 and TRBJ2-3, with 9 positions matching TRBD2. The CDR3 sequence is 19 residues long. V lost 1 base and J lost 2; bases outside the gene matches: 13. Per germline, CDR1 SGHTA and CDR2 FQGNSA. CDR3 DNA: TGTGCCAGCAGCTTAGTGTTGGGGACTAGCCAAGTTCTCACAGATACGCAGTATTTT. Its translation: CASSLVLGTSQVLTDTQYF.

J is TRBJ2-1 and V is TRBV5-1, with 8 bases lining up with TRBD1. The CDR3 is 15 amino acids. In germline, CDR1 is SGHRS, CDR2 YFSETQ. V trimming: 7 bases; J trimming: 4 bases; junction bases outside the gene matches: 10. The CDR3 bases are TGCGCCAGCTGCCGGGACAGGTTAGCATACAATGAGCAGTTCTTC. This translates into CASCRDRLAYNEQFF.

CDR3 residues: CASSPDRRGLMNTEAFF. CDR3 coding DNA: TGTGCCAGCAGCCCGGATAGGAGGGGACTTATGAACACTGAAGCTTTCTTT. This chain joins TRBV5-4 and TRBJ1-1; a weak D match, TRBD1 (5 bases). The CDR3 contains 17 residues. Germline CDR1 reads SGHNT; CDR2 reads YYREEE (reference sequence). V lost 4 bases and J 0 bases, leaving 19 bases between the germline ends.

The gene calls are TRBV6-6 and TRBJ1-3; a weak D match, TRBD1 (5 bases). CDR1 and CDR2 (germline): MNHNY, SVGAGI (reference sequence). V was pared by 4 bases and J by 0 bases, with 13 bases between. The CDR3 extends over 16 amino acids. The CDR3 DNA sequence: TGTGCCAGCAGTTCCGGGGTGGGGGTCTCTGGAAACACCATATATTTT. It codes for CASSSGVGVSGNTIYF.

The chain recombines TRBV6-5 with TRBJ2-1, with 8 bases that match TRBD1. Trimming removed 5 bases from V and 7 bases from J; junction bases left unmatched: 10. In germline, CDR1 is MNHEY, CDR2 SVGAGI. The length of the CDR3 is 15 residues. The CDR3 DNA is TGTGCCAGCAGTCGCGGACAGGGTAATGTTAATGAGCAGTTCTTC. Amino acids: CASSRGQGNVNEQFF.

The V gene is TRBV6-1, the J gene TRBJ1-1; 11 bases are shared with TRBD1. Trimming took 9 bases from V and 5 from J; bases not matched to a gene: 8. The CDR3 runs to 14 residues. CDR1 MNHNS and CDR2 SASEGT come from the germline V gene. This CDR3 is CASNPGQGVTEAFF. CDR3 sequence (DNA): TGTGCCAGTAACCCGGGACAGGGGGTAACTGAAGCTTTCTTT.

In the case of this clone: Sequence at one end of the junction differs from germline and may be a read error. The CDR3 bases are TGTGCTAGCAGCCCATACGACAGCCGCGAGCAGTACTTC. Protein product: CASSPYDSREQYF. V is TRBV7-7 and J is TRBJ2-7; TRBD1 is a possible D gene (5 bases). Germline-derived CDR1 and CDR2 are SSHAT and FNYEAQ (reference sequence). The CDR3 is 13 amino acids.